Listed below are T cell receptor beta chains from one sample, sequenced in a study of blood T cell repertoires in COVID-19. Sequenced by immunoSEQ multiplex PCR; TCRdb stores in-frame clones only, minus some. The sample consists of approximately 230,000 clones, 80% to 90% of them appearing once. The sample was PBMCs or T cells enriched from blood (not recorded which). The receptors were gathered from a young woman who had recovered from COVID-19. The CDR3 runs from the conserved cysteine through the conserved F or W. The order of the fields is V gene, clone size, J gene, D gene, CDR3 protein, CDR3 DNA. The D gene is left open where the match is weak. A clone size is listed for some rows: how often the clone was seen (once, few, many), or a class if it is expanded.

v_gene: TRBV9; abundance: once; j_gene: TRBJ2-2; d_gene: -; CDR3aa: CASSPRPEAGELFF; CDR3nt: TGTGCCAGCAGCCCACGACCTGAGGCCGGGGAGCTGTTTTTT
v_gene: TRBV5-8; abundance: once; j_gene: TRBJ2-6; d_gene: TRBD1; CDR3aa: CASSLYRGAGANVLTF; CDR3nt: TGTGCCAGCAGCTTGTACAGGGGGGCTGGGGCCAACGTCCTGACTTTC
v_gene: TRBV28; abundance: -; j_gene: TRBJ1-1; d_gene: TRBD1; CDR3aa: CASSQRDRDYTEAFF; CDR3nt: TGTGCCAGCAGTCAGAGGGACAGGGATTACACTGAAGCTTTCTTT
v_gene: TRBV10-1; abundance: few; j_gene: TRBJ2-7; d_gene: TRBD2; CDR3aa: CASSEPSGAVQYF; CDR3nt: TGCGCCAGCAGTGAACCTAGCGGGGCCGTGCAGTACTTC
v_gene: TRBV28; abundance: -; j_gene: TRBJ1-1; d_gene: -; CDR3aa: CASSLRFSAFF; CDR3nt: TGTGCCAGCAGTTTGAGGTTTTCGGCTTTCTTT
v_gene: TRBV7-2; abundance: -; j_gene: TRBJ1-5; d_gene: -; CDR3aa: CASSSTGQGQPQHF; CDR3nt: TGTGCCAGCAGCTCAACAGGGCAGGGTCAGCCCCAGCATTTT
v_gene: TRBV28; abundance: -; j_gene: TRBJ1-5; d_gene: -; CDR3aa: CATLYSNQPQHF; CDR3nt: TGTGCCACCCTTTATAGCAATCAGCCCCAGCATTTT
v_gene: TRBV28; abundance: -; j_gene: TRBJ1-1; d_gene: -; CDR3aa: CASTIQGFTEAFF; CDR3nt: TGTGCCAGCACAATACAGGGTTTCACTGAAGCTTTCTTT
v_gene: TRBV7-3; abundance: -; j_gene: TRBJ2-1; d_gene: TRBD1; CDR3aa: CASSSGQGSYNEQFF; CDR3nt: TGTGCCAGCAGCTCGGGACAGGGTTCCTACAATGAGCAGTTCTTC
v_gene: TRBV9; abundance: once; j_gene: TRBJ2-2; d_gene: TRBD2; CDR3aa: CASSRAGLAGGAGELFF; CDR3nt: TGTGCCAGCAGCCGGGCAGGTCTAGCGGGAGGGGCCGGGGAGCTGTTTTTT
v_gene: TRBV7-2; abundance: -; j_gene: TRBJ2-2; d_gene: -; CDR3aa: CASSPFRENTGELFF; CDR3nt: TGTGCCAGCAGCCCCTTTCGGGAGAACACCGGGGAGCTGTTTTTT
v_gene: TRBV18; abundance: -; j_gene: TRBJ2-3; d_gene: TRBD2; CDR3aa: CASSPPTGGGTDTQYF; CDR3nt: TGTGCCAGCTCACCACCAACGGGAGGGGGGACAGATACGCAGTATTTT
v_gene: TRBV11-3; abundance: -; j_gene: TRBJ2-1; d_gene: TRBD2; CDR3aa: CASSSSGRVDEQFF; CDR3nt: TGTGCCAGCAGCTCGAGCGGGAGGGTGGATGAGCAGTTCTTC
v_gene: TRBV30; abundance: -; j_gene: TRBJ1-4; d_gene: -; CDR3aa: CAWTPGEKLFF; CDR3nt: TGTGCCTGGACTCCCGGTGAAAAACTGTTTTTT
v_gene: TRBV2; abundance: few; j_gene: TRBJ1-3; d_gene: -; CDR3aa: CASSEFEGTGNTIYF; CDR3nt: TGTGCCAGCAGTGAATTTGAGGGTACTGGAAACACCATATATTTT
v_gene: TRBV11-3; abundance: -; j_gene: TRBJ1-1; d_gene: -; CDR3aa: CASSLGGRDTFF; CDR3nt: TGTGCCAGCAGCTTGGGTGGCAGGGATACTTTCTTT
v_gene: TRBV20-1; abundance: -; j_gene: TRBJ2-7; d_gene: -; CDR3aa: CSASFNEQYF; CDR3nt: TGCAGTGCTAGCTTTAACGAGCAGTACTTC
v_gene: TRBV7-3; abundance: -; j_gene: TRBJ2-2; d_gene: -; CDR3aa: CASSFPGRELFF; CDR3nt: TGTGCCAGCAGCTTCCCGGGGAGGGAGCTGTTTTTT
v_gene: TRBV4-3; abundance: -; j_gene: TRBJ2-5; d_gene: -; CDR3aa: CASSQDLSGYETQYF; CDR3nt: TGCGCCAGCAGCCAAGATCTATCGGGGTATGAGACCCAGTACTTC
v_gene: TRBV5-1; abundance: -; j_gene: TRBJ2-5; d_gene: -; CDR3aa: CASSLASPETQYF; CDR3nt: TGCGCCAGCAGCTTGGCTAGCCCGGAGACCCAGTACTTC